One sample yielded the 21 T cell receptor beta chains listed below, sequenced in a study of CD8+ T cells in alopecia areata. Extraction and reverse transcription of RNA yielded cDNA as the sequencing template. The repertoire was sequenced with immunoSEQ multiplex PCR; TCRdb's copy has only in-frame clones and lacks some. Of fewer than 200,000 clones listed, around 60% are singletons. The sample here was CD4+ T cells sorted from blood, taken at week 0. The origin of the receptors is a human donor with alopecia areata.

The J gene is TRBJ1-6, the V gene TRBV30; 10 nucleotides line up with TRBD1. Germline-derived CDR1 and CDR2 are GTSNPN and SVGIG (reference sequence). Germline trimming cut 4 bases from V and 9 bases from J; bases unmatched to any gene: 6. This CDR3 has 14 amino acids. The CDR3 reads CAWNRDRGISPLHF. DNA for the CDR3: TGTGCCTGGAACCGGGACAGGGGTATTTCACCCCTCCACTTT.

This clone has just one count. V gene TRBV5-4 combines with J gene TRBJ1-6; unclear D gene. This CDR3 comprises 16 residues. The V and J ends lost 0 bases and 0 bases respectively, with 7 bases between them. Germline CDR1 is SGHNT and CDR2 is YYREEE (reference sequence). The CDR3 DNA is TGTGCCAGCAGCTTGGTGGGGAGCTCCTATAATTCACCCCTCCACTTT. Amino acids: CASSLVGSSYNSPLHF.

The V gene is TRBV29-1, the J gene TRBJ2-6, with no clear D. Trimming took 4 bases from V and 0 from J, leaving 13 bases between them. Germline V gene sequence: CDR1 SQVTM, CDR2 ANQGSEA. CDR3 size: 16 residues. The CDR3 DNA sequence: TGCAGCGTTGGAGGCCAGTCGATCTCTGGGGCCAACGTCCTGACTTTC. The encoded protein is CSVGGQSISGANVLTF.

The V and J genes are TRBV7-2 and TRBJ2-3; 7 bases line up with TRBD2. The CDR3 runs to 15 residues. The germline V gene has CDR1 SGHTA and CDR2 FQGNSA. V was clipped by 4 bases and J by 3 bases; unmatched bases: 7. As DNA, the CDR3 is TGTGCCAGCAGCTCCAATAAGCGGGGTACAGATACGCAGTATTTT. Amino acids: CASSSNKRGTDTQYF.

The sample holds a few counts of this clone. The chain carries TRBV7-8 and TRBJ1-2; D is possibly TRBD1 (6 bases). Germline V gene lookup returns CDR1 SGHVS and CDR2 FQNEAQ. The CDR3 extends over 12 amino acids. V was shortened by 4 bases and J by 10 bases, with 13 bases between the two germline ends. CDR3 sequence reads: CASSYERGHYTF. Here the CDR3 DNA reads TGTGCCAGCAGCTACGAACGGGGGCACTACACCTTC.

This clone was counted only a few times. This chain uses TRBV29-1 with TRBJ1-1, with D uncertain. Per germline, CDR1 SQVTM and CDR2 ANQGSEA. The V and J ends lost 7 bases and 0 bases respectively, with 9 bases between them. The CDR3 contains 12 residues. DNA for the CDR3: TGCAGCGCAGGAGAGGTGAACACTGAAGCTTTCTTT. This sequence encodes CSAGEVNTEAFF.

The CDR3 DNA follows: TGTGCCAGCAGCTCCCGGTGGGACCGCGGGGATGGCTACACCTTC. As protein: CASSSRWDRGDGYTF. The rearrangement joins TRBV7-8 to TRBJ1-2, with a possible D match to TRBD1 (5 bases). V was shortened by 4 bases and J by 6 bases, with 18 bases between the two germline ends. Per germline, CDR1 SGHVS and CDR2 FQNEAQ. The CDR3 totals 15 residues. The full variable domain, completed using reference TRBV7-8 and TRBJ1-2, is GAGVSQSPRYKVAKRGQDVALRCDPISGHVSLFWYQQALGQGPEFLTYFQNEAQLDKSGLPSDRFFAERPEGSVSTLKIQRTQQEDSAVYLCASSSRWDRGDGYTFGSGTRLTVV.

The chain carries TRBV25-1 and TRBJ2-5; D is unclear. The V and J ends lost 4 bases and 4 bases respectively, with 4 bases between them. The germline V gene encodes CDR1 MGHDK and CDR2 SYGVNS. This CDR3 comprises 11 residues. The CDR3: CASSARETQYF. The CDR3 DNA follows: TGTGCCAGCAGTGCCCGAGAGACCCAGTACTTC.

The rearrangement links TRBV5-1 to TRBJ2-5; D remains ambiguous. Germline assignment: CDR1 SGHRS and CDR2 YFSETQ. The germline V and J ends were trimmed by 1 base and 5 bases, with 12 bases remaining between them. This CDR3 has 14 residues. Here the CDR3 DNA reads TGCGCCAGCAGCTTGAGCAGGAGTAAGGAGACCCAGTACTTC. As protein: CASSLSRSKETQYF.

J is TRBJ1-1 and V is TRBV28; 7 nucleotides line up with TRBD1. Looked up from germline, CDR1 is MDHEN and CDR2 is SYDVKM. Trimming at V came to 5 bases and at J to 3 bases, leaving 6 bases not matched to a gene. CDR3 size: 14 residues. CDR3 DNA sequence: TGTGCCAGCAGTATACGGACAGGCTACACTGAAGCTTTCTTT. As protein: CASSIRTGYTEAFF.

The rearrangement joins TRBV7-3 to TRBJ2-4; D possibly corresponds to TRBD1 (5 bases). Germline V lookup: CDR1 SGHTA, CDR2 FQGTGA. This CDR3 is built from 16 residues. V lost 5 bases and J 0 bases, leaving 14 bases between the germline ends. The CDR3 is CASSPTTALAKNIQYF. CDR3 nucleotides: TGTGCCAGCAGCCCGACGACAGCACTAGCCAAAAACATTCAGTACTTC.

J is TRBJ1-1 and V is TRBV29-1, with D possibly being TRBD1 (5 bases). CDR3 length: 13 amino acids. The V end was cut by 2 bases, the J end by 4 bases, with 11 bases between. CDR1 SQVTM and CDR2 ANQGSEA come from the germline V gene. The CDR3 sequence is CSVEIGGGTEAFF. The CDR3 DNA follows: TGCAGCGTTGAAATCGGGGGGGGCACTGAAGCTTTCTTT.

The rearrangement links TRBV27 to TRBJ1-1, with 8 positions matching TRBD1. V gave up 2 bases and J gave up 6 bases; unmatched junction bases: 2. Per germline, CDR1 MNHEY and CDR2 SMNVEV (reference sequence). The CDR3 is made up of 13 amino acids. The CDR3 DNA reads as TGTGCCAGCAGTTTAGACAGGGGACCTGAAGCTTTCTTT. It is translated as CASSLDRGPEAFF.

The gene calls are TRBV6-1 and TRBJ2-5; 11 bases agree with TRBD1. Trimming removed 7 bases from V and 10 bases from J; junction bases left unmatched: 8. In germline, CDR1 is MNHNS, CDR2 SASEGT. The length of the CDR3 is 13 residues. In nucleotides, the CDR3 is TGTGCCAGCAAATTTAGGGACAGGGGGGACCAGTACTTC. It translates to CASKFRDRGDQYF.

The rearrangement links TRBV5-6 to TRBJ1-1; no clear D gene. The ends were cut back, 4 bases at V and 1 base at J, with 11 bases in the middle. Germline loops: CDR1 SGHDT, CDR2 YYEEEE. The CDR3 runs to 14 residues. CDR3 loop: CASSPDMGNTEAFF. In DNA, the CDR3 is TGTGCCAGCAGCCCTGACATGGGGAACACTGAAGCTTTCTTT.

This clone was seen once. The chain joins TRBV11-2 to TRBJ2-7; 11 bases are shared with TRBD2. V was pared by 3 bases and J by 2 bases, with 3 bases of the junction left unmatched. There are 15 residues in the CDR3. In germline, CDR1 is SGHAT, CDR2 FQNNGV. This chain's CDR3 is CASSFSSGGPYEQYF. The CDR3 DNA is TGTGCCAGCAGCTTTTCTAGCGGGGGGCCCTACGAGCAGTACTTC. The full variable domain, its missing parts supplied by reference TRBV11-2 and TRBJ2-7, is EAGVAQSPRYKIIEKRQSVAFWCNPISGHATLYWYQQILGQGPKLLIQFQNNGVVDDSQLPKDRFSAERLKGVDSTLKIQPAKLEDSAVYLCASSFSSGGPYEQYFGPGTRLTVT.

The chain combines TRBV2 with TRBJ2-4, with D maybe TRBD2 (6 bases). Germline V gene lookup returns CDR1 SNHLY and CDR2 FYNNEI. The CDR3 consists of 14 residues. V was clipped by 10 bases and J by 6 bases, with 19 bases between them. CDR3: CATSQAGRLNIQYF. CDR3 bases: TGTGCCACAAGTCAGGCAGGGAGGTTAAACATTCAGTACTTC.

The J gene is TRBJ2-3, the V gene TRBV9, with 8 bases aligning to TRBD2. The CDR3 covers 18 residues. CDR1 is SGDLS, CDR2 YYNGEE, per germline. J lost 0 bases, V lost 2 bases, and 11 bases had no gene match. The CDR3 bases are TGTGCCAGCAGCGTTGCGCTCAGGGTAGCGGGAAGCACAGATACGCAGTATTTT. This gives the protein CASSVALRVAGSTDTQYF.

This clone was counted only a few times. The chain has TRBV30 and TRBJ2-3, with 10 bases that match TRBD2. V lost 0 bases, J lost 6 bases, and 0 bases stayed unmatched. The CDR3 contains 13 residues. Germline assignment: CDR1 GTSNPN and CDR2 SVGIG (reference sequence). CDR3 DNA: TGTGCCTGGAGTGTTAGCGGGGGGGATACGCAGTATTTT. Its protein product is CAWSVSGGDTQYF.

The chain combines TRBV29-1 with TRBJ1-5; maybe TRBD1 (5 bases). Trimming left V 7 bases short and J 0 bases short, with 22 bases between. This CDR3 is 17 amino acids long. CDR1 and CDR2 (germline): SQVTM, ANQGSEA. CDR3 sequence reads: CSDGTLFRFYSNQPQHF. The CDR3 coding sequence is TGCAGCGACGGGACCTTATTCCGATTCTATAGCAATCAGCCCCAGCATTTT.

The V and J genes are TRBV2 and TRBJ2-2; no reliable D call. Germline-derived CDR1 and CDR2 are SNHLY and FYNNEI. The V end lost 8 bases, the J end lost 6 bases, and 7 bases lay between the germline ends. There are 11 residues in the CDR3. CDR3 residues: CASQVPGELFF. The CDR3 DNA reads TGTGCCAGCCAAGTCCCCGGGGAGCTGTTTTTT.